This entry lists 9 T cell receptor beta chains sequenced from one sample in a study of blood T cells in healthy people across ages. Primers used in a second PCR of roughly 6 to 11 cycles were a sample-barcoded 5' primer and a J-beta primer mix. Each CDR3 protein gets one entry after TCRdb re-called the 5' RACE reads with MiXCR. The sample holds approximately 670,000 distinct CDR3 sequences, roughly two fifths seen once. Sequenced input: blood. The receptors come from a man of 80 years or more in good health.

The chain carries TRBV2 and TRBJ2-3; 7 nucleotides match TRBD1. The CDR3 contains 15 residues. Germline V gene data show CDR1 as SNHLY and CDR2 as FYNNEI. V lost 9 bases and J lost 2; bases outside the gene matches: 11. CDR3 amino acids: CARKGETGTTDTQYF. The CDR3 region has the DNA TGTGCCAGAAAAGGGGAGACAGGGACCACAGATACGCAGTATTTT.

This clonotype was detected only a few times. The V call is TRBV7-9, the J call TRBJ2-1; 8 nucleotides match TRBD1. The V segment lost 3 bases and the J segment 0 bases; nucleotides outside the gene matches: 4. The CDR3 sequence is 16 residues long. CDR1 is SEHNR, CDR2 FQNEAQ, per germline (reference sequence). The CDR3 nucleotides are TGTGCCAGCAGCTTGTACAGGGGGACCTCCTACAATGAGCAGTTCTTC. The encoded protein is CASSLYRGTSYNEQFF.

V usage is TRBV7-2 and J usage is TRBJ1-1; 9 positions match TRBD1. This CDR3 region has 14 residues. CDR1 and CDR2 (germline): SGHTA, FQGNSA. With V trimmed by 2 bases and J by 5 bases, 3 bases remained unmatched. The CDR3 DNA reads as TGTGCCAGCAGCTTAAACAGGGGGCAGACTGAAGCTTTCTTT. It encodes CASSLNRGQTEAFF.

This clonotype was counted ten times or more. The genes are TRBV3-1 and TRBJ2-5; possible D gene TRBD2, 5 bases. The CDR3 has 16 residues. Germline loops: CDR1 LGHDT, CDR2 YNNKEL (reference sequence). The ends were cut back, 3 bases at V and 0 bases at J, with 14 bases in the middle. The CDR3 DNA follows: TGTGCCAGCAGCCATGGTGGGAGAGAGTACCAAGAGACCCAGTACTTC. Translated, it gives CASSHGGREYQETQYF.

The chain recombines TRBV6-2 or TRBV6-3 with TRBJ2-2, with 7 bases fitting TRBD1. The CDR3 totals 15 residues. Germline trimming cut 2 bases from V and 4 bases from J; bases unmatched to any gene: 4. CDR1 is MNHEY, CDR2 SVGEGT, per germline. CDR3 sequence: CASSYQQGTTGELFF. The CDR3 DNA reads TGTGCCAGCAGTTACCAACAGGGGACCACCGGGGAGCTGTTTTTT.

J is TRBJ2-3 and V is TRBV9; tentatively, D is TRBD1 or TRBD2 (5 bases each). The CDR3 spans 14 residues. Germline V gives CDR1 SGDLS, CDR2 YYNGEE. V dropped 2 bases and J dropped 2 bases, with 9 bases sitting between them. In DNA form, the CDR3 reads TGTGCCAGCAGCGTGTTAGGGACCACAGATACGCAGTATTTT. This encodes CASSVLGTTDTQYF.

This clonotype was seen many times. The chain carries TRBV4-3 and TRBJ2-3; the D gene is possibly TRBD1 (6 bases). V was shortened by 3 bases and J by 7 bases, with 8 bases between the two germline ends. This CDR3 has 12 amino acids. CDR1 and CDR2 (germline): LGHNA, YSLEER. The DNA of the CDR3 is TGCGCCAGCAGCCAGGGGGCTAATACGCAGTATTTT. It codes for CASSQGANTQYF.

The chain has TRBV4-2 and TRBJ2-1; either TRBD1 or TRBD2 may supply D (6 bases each). The closer fit of TRBJ2-7 to the DNA end suggests the J call may be wrong. Germline assignment: CDR1 LGHNA and CDR2 YNFKEQ. This CDR3 is built from 16 residues. The CDR3 DNA sequence: TGTGCCAGCAGCCAAGGGAGGGGGGCATTCTACAATGAGCAGTACTTC. Translating it yields CASSQGRGAFYNEQYF.

V and J are TRBV6-6 and TRBJ1-6, with TRBD1 matching 8 bases. Germline V gives CDR1 MNHNY, CDR2 SVGAGI (reference sequence). With 6 bases clipped from V and 5 bases from J, the junction kept 12 bases outside the gene matches. The length of the CDR3 is 17 residues. In nucleotides, the CDR3 is TGTGCCAGCAGCGACAGGGGCGGGCGGTTGGATAATTCACCCCTCCACTTT. As protein: CASSDRGGRLDNSPLHF.